The rows below give T cell receptor beta chains drawn from one sample of a study of technical replicates of blood from a handful of donors. TCRdb's table, derived via immunoSEQ multiplex PCR, lists solely in-frame clones and lacks some. The data contain tens of thousands of clones, just under 95% of them singletons. Sequenced sample: T cells isolated from PBMCs. The receptors were gathered from a human donor in good health. Both conserved end residues are part of each CDR3. The D gene is left open where the match is weak. Rows give clone size only sometimes, using once, few, many, or a class for an expanded clone.

j_gene: TRBJ2-2
abundance: NA
d_gene: NA
v_gene: TRBV28
CDR3aa: CASSFNRNTGELFF

j_gene: TRBJ2-1
abundance: NA
d_gene: TRBD2
v_gene: TRBV10-3
CDR3aa: CAISDWRENNEQFF

j_gene: TRBJ2-1
abundance: NA
d_gene: NA
v_gene: TRBV4-1
CDR3aa: CASSQDETYNEQFF

j_gene: TRBJ2-5
abundance: NA
d_gene: NA
v_gene: TRBV6-1
CDR3aa: CASSEETGFPETQYF

j_gene: TRBJ2-1
abundance: NA
d_gene: TRBD2
v_gene: TRBV10-1
CDR3aa: CATSTKAGVGEQFF

j_gene: TRBJ1-2
abundance: few
d_gene: NA
v_gene: TRBV2
CDR3aa: CASSGYLQGTEGYTF

j_gene: TRBJ2-4
abundance: NA
d_gene: TRBD1
v_gene: TRBV27
CDR3aa: CASSPGQGGNIQYF

j_gene: TRBJ2-1
abundance: NA
d_gene: TRBD2
v_gene: TRBV6-5
CDR3aa: CASSYSITSGSWEQFF

j_gene: TRBJ2-3
abundance: NA
d_gene: TRBD2
v_gene: TRBV2
CDR3aa: CASSINSGRFTDTQYF

j_gene: TRBJ2-7
abundance: NA
d_gene: NA
v_gene: TRBV6-5
CDR3aa: CASRAGDEQYF

j_gene: TRBJ1-5
abundance: NA
d_gene: TRBD1
v_gene: TRBV7-2
CDR3aa: CASSLRQGDGQPQHF